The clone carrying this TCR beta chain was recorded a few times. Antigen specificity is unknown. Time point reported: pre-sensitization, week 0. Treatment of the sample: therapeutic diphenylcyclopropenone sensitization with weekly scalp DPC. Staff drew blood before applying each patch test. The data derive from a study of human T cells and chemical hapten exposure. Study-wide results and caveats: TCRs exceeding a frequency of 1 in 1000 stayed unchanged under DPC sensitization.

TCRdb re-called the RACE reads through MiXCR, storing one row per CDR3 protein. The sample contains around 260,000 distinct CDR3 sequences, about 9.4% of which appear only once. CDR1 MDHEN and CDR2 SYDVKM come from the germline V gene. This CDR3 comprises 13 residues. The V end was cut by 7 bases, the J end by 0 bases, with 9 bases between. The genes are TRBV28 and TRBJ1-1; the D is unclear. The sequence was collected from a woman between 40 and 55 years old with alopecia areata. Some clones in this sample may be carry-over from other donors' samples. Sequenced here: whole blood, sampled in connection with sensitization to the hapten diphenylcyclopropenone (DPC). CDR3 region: CASIPRLNTEAFF. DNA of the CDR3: TGTGCCAGCATCCCCCGACTGAACACTGAAGCTTTCTTT.